This T cell receptor beta chain originates from a study of human T cells and chemical hapten exposure. RNA extraction used unfractionated whole blood as the source of total RNA. This clonotype was counted ten times or more. The ends lost 5 bases at V and 6 bases at J; junction bases unmatched: 6. The CDR3 runs to 14 residues. Germline CDR1 reads SGHTA; CDR2 reads FQGNSA. The library tagged each cDNA molecule with unique molecular identifiers. In TCRdb, the reads were re-called with MiXCR into one record per CDR3 protein. The table includes about 120,000 distinct CDR3 sequences, around 9% detected once.

The sequenced sample was whole blood. This sequence originates from a human donor in good health. Some clones in this sample may be carry-over from other donors' samples. The chain has TRBV7-2 and TRBJ1-4, with 7 bases matching TRBD1. The CDR3 sequence is CASSASGGDEKLFF. In nucleotides, the CDR3 is TGTGCCAGCAGCGCCTCAGGGGGGGATGAAAAACTGTTTTTT.